Below are 10 T cell receptor beta chains sequenced from a single sample in a study of T-cell reconstitution after alpha-beta-depleted transplantation in children. This sample's TCRbeta library carried unique molecular identifier barcodes. MiXCR was run by TCRdb on the PCR reads, yielding one entry per CDR3 protein. The table has around 600,000 distinct CDR3 sequences, roughly 15% seen once. The sample consisted of PBMCs from the stem cell graft donor, taken from the stem cell graft. The receptors were gathered from a human donor who donated a stem cell graft to a child with acute myeloid leukemia.

The count of this clonotype is one. One end of the junction is discordant with germline, which a read error may explain. The V gene is TRBV5-5, the J gene TRBJ2-2; D is possibly TRBD2 (5 bases). This CDR3 is 15 amino acids long. Germline V lookup: CDR1 SGHKS, CDR2 YYEKEE (reference sequence). The CDR3 region is CASSLADDYTGELYF. As DNA, the CDR3 is TGTGCCAGCAGCTTGGCAGACGATTACACCGGGGAGCTGTATTTT.

In this sample, this clonotype turned up a few times. The chain employs TRBV24-1 and TRBJ2-7, with TRBD1 identical over 8 bases. The V segment lost 6 bases and the J segment 6 bases; nucleotides outside the gene matches: 3. The germline gives CDR1 KGHDR, CDR2 SFDVKD. The CDR3 is 12 residues long. CDR3 loop: CATSSTGAEQYF. CDR3 coding DNA: TGTGCCACCAGTTCGACAGGGGCCGAGCAGTACTTC.

This clonotype appeared a few times. The chain recombines TRBV4-1 with TRBJ1-1, with D perhaps matching TRBD1 (5 bases). V lost 2 bases, J lost 5 bases, and 21 bases lay in between. The CDR3 runs 17 residues. Germline V gene sequence: CDR1 MGHRA, CDR2 YSYEKL. The CDR3 region is CASSQIGQGIMETEAFF. The CDR3 coding sequence is TGCGCCAGCAGCCAAATCGGCCAGGGTATTATGGAGACTGAAGCTTTCTTT.

The chain employs TRBV20-1 and TRBJ1-1; weak D call: TRBD1 (6 bases). Trimming took 6 bases from V and 1 from J, leaving 21 bases between them. CDR1 DFQATT and CDR2 SNEGSKA come from the germline V gene (reference sequence). The CDR3 totals 16 residues. The CDR3 bases are TGCAGTGCCAGGGGAGGGGGGAGGGCTTGGAACACTGAAGCTTTCTTT. This translates into CSARGGGRAWNTEAFF.

V usage is TRBV7-2 and J usage is TRBJ2-7, with 9 bases aligning to TRBD2. CDR3 length: 15 amino acids. Germline V lookup: CDR1 SGHTA, CDR2 FQGNSA. After removal of 3 bases from V and 5 bases from J, the junction contained 8 bases not matched to a gene. In nucleotides, the CDR3 is TGTGCCAGCAGCTTCGGTAGGAGCGGGGGGAACGAGCAGTACTTC. Its protein product is CASSFGRSGGNEQYF.

J is TRBJ2-1 and V is TRBV27, with a possible D match to TRBD2 (7 bases). Per the germline V gene, CDR1 is MNHEY and CDR2 is SMNVEV (reference sequence). This CDR3 comprises 17 residues. The V end was cut by 5 bases, the J end by 4 bases, with 21 bases between. CDR3 sequence reads: CASSTIGGRRGYNEQFF. The CDR3 coding sequence is TGTGCCAGCAGTACCATCGGGGGGCGCAGAGGGTACAATGAGCAGTTCTTC.

The V call is TRBV20-1, the J call TRBJ2-1; D may be TRBD1 (6 bases). Germline CDR1 DFQATT, CDR2 SNEGSKA (reference sequence). CDR3 length: 13 amino acids. Trimming pared 6 bases from V and 4 bases from J, leaving 13 bases between. For the CDR3, the DNA is TGCAGTGCACCCGGGACATTATACAATGAGCAGTTCTTC. It encodes CSAPGTLYNEQFF.

In its sample, this clonotype was seen a few times. DNA for the CDR3: TGCAGCGCCTCCTTACGGGTAGGGCAAGAGACCCAGTACTTC. This translates into CSASLRVGQETQYF. The chain links TRBV29-1 to TRBJ2-5; D is ambiguous. This CDR3 has 14 residues. V lost 7 bases and J lost 2, with 17 bases in between. Germline V lookup: CDR1 SQVTM, CDR2 ANQGSEA.

This clonotype was detected ten times or more. The J gene is TRBJ2-3, the V gene TRBV20-1; TRBD2 might be the D (6 bases). Germline values: CDR1 DFQATT, CDR2 SNEGSKA (reference sequence). V was shortened by 5 bases and J by 4 bases, with 13 bases between the two germline ends. The CDR3 has 13 residues. The CDR3: CSAHTGGPDTQYF. The CDR3 coding sequence is TGCAGTGCTCACACCGGGGGTCCAGATACGCAGTATTTT.

This clonotype was observed at least ten times. J is TRBJ2-1 and V is TRBV12-3 or TRBV12-4, with 12 nucleotides matching TRBD2. The CDR3 extends over 16 amino acids. V lost 5 bases and J lost 1; bases outside the gene matches: 3. The CDR3 DNA is TGTGCCAGCAGTCCTAGCGGGGGGGATTCCTACAATGAGCAGTTCTTC. Translating it yields CASSPSGGDSYNEQFF.